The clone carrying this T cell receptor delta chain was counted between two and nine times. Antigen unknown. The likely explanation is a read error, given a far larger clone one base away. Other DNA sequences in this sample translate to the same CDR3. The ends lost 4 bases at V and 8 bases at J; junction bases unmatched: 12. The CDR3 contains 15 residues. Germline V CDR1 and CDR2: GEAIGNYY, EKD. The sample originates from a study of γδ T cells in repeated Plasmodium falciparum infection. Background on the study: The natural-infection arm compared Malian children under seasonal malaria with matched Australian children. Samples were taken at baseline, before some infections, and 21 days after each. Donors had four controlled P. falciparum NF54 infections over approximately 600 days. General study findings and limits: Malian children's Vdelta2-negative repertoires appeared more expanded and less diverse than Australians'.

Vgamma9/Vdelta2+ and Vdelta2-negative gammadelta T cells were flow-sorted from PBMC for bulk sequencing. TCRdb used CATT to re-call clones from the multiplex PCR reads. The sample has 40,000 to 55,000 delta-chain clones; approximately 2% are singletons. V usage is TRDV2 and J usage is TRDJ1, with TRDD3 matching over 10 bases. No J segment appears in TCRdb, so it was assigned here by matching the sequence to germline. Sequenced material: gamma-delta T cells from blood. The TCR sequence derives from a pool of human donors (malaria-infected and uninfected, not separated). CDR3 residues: CACDSVGGIRDKLIF. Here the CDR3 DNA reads TGTGCCTGTGATTCTGTCGGGGGGATACGCGACAAACTCATCTTT.